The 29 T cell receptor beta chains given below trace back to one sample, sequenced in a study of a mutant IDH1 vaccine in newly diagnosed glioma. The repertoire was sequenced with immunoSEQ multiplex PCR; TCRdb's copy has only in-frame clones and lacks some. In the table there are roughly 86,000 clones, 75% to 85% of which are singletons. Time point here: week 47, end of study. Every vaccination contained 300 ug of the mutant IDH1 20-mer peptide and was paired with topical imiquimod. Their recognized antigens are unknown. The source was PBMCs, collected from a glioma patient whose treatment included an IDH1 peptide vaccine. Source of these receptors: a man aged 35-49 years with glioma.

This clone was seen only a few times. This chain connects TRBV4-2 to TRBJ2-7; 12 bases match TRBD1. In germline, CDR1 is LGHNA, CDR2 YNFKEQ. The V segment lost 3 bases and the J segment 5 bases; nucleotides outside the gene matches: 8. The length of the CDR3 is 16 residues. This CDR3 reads CASSHDTGTGGHEQYF. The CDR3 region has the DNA TGTGCCAGCAGCCATGACACCGGGACAGGGGGCCACGAGCAGTACTTC.

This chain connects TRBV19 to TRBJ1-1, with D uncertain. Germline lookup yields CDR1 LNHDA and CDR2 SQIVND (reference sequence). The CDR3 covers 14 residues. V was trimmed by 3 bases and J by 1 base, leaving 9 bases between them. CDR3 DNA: TGTGCCAGTAGTATCCGTGGTGCGAACACTGAAGCTTTCTTT. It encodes CASSIRGANTEAFF.

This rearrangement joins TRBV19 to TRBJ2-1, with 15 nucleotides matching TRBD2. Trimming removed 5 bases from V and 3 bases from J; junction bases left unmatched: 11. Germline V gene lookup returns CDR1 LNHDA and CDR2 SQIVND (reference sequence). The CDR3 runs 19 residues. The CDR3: CASSDLRTSGRADYNEQFF. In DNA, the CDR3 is TGTGCCAGTAGTGATCTCCGGACTAGCGGGAGGGCCGACTACAATGAGCAGTTCTTC.

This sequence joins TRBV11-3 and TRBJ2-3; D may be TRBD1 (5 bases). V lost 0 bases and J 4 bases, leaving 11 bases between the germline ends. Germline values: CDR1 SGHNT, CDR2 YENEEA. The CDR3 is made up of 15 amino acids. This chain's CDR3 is CASSLEAGRSDTQYF. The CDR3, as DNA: TGTGCCAGCAGCTTAGAGGCAGGGCGGTCAGATACGCAGTATTTT.

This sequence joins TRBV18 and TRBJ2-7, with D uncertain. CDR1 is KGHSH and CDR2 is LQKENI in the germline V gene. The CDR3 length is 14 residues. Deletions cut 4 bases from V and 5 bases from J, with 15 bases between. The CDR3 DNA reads TGTGCCAGCTCACAACTACCGGGTGCCCACGAGCAGTACTTC. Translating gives CASSQLPGAHEQYF. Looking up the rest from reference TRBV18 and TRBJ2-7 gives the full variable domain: NAGVMQNPRHLVRRRGQEARLRCSPMKGHSHVYWYRQLPEEGLKFMVYLQKENIIDESGMPKERFSAEFPKEGPSILRIQQVVRGDSAAYFCASSQLPGAHEQYFGPGTRLTVT.

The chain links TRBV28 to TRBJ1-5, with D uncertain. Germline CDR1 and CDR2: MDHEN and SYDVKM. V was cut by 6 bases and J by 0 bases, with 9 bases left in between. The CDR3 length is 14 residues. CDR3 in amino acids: CASRQEYSNQPQHF. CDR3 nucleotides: TGTGCCAGCAGACAAGAGTATAGCAATCAGCCCCAGCATTTT.

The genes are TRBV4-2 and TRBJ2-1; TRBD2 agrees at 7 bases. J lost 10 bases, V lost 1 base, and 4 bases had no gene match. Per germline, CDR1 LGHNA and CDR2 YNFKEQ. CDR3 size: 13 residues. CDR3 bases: TGTGCCAGCAGCCAAGGACTAGCAGAAGAGCAGTTCTTC. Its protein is CASSQGLAEEQFF.

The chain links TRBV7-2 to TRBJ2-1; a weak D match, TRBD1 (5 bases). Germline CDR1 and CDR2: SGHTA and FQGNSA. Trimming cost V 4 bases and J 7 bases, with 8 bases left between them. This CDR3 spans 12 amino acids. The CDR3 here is CASSSRVNEQFF. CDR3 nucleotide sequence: TGTGCCAGCAGCTCCAGGGTGAATGAGCAGTTCTTC.

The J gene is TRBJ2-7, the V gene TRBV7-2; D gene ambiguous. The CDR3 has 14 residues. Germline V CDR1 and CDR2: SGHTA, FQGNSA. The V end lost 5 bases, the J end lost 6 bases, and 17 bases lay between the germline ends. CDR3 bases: TGTGCCAGCAGCCCGTGGACGGGTTGGGGCGAGCAGTACTTC. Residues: CASSPWTGWGEQYF.

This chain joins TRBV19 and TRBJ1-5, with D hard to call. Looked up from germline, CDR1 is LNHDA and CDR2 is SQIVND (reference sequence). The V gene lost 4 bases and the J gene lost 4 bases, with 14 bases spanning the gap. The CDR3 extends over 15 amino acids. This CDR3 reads CASSKSPVRNQPQHF. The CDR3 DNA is TGTGCCAGTAGTAAAAGCCCTGTTAGGAATCAGCCCCAGCATTTT. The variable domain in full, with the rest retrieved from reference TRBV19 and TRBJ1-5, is DGGITQSPKYLFRKEGQNVTLSCEQNLNHDAMYWYRQDPGQGLRLIYYSQIVNDFQKGDIAEGYSVSREKKESFPLTVTSAQKNPTAFYLCASSKSPVRNQPQHFGDGTRLSIL.

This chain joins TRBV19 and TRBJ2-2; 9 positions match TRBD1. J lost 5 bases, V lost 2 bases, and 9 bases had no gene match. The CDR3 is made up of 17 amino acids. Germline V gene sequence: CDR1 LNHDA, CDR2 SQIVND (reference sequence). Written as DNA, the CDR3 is TGTGCCAGTAGTATAACAGGGGGCGTTCGAAGGACCGGGGAGCTGTTTTTT. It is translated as CASSITGGVRRTGELFF.

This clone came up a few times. The CDR3 is CASSFSRTNTEAFF. The CDR3 DNA follows: TGTGCCAGTAGTTTCTCTAGGACGAACACTGAAGCTTTCTTT. This rearrangement joins TRBV19 to TRBJ1-1; no reliable D call. The CDR3 runs to 14 residues. Trimming pared 5 bases from V and 1 base from J, leaving 11 bases between. The germline V gene encodes CDR1 LNHDA and CDR2 SQIVND (reference sequence).

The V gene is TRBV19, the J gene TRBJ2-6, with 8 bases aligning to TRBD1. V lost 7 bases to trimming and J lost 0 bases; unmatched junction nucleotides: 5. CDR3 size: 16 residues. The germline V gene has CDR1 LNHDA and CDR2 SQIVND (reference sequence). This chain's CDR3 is CASNRQGSSGANVLTF. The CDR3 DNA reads TGTGCCAGTAACAGACAGGGGAGCTCTGGGGCCAACGTCCTGACTTTC. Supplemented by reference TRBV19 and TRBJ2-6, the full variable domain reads DGGITQSPKYLFRKEGQNVTLSCEQNLNHDAMYWYRQDPGQGLRLIYYSQIVNDFQKGDIAEGYSVSREKKESFPLTVTSAQKNPTAFYLCASNRQGSSGANVLTFGAGSRLTVL.

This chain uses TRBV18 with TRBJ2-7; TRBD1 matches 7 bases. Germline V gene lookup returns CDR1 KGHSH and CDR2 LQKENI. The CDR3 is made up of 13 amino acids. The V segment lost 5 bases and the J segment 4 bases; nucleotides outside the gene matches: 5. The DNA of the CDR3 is TGTGCCAGCTCATCTACAGGGGTTTACGAGCAGTACTTC. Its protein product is CASSSTGVYEQYF.

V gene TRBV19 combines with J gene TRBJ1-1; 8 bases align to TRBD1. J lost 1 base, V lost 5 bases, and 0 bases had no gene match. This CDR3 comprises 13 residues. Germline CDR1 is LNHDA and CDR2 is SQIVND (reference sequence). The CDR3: CASSGQGNTEAFF. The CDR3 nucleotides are TGTGCCAGTAGTGGACAGGGGAACACTGAAGCTTTCTTT.

The CDR3 DNA follows: TGTGCCAGCAGCTCGGAGGGTTCCCTTTACAATGAGCAGTTCTTC. Translation: CASSSEGSLYNEQFF. The genes are TRBV5-5 and TRBJ2-1; weak D call: TRBD2 (6 bases). CDR1 is SGHKS and CDR2 is YYEKEE in the germline V gene (reference sequence). The V end lost 3 bases, the J end lost 4 bases, and 14 bases lay between the germline ends. This CDR3 has 15 residues. Together with reference TRBV5-5 and TRBJ2-1, the CDR3 gives the full variable domain: DAGVTQSPTHLIKTRGQQVTLRCSPISGHKSVSWYQQVLGQGPQFIFQYYEKEERGRGNFPDRFSARQFPNYSSELNVNALLLGDSALYLCASSSEGSLYNEQFFGPGTRLTVL.

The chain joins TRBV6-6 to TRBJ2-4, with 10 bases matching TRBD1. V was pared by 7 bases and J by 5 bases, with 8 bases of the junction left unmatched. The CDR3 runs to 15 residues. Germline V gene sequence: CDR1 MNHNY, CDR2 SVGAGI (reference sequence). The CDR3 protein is CASTSRQGAENIQYF. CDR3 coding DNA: TGTGCCAGCACCTCCAGACAGGGGGCGGAAAACATTCAGTACTTC.

CDR3: CASSPMTANTEAFF. DNA for the CDR3: TGTGCCAGCTCGCCTATGACAGCGAACACTGAAGCTTTCTTT. This sequence joins TRBV18 and TRBJ1-1; D might be TRBD1 (5 bases). The CDR3 consists of 14 residues. V lost 6 bases, J lost 1 base, and 12 bases lay in between. From germline, CDR1 is KGHSH and CDR2 LQKENI.

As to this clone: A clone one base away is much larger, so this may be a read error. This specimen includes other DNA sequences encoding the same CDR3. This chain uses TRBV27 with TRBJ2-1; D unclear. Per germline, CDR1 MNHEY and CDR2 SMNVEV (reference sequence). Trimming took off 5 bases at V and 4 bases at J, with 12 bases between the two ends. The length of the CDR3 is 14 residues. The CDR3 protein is CASSPSSSYNEQFF. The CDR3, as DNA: TGTGCCAGCAGTCCATCGAGCTCTTACAATGAGCAGTTCTTC.

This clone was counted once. CDR3 in DNA: TGTGCCAGCAGCAATTGGGACAGGGTAGTGGGTTCACCCCTCCACTTT. Translated, it gives CASSNWDRVVGSPLHF. The gene calls are TRBV21-1 and TRBJ1-6; whether TRBD1, the table's D call, matches the DNA was not checked. TRBV21-1 is recorded as a pseudogene. There are 16 residues in the CDR3.

The CDR3: CASIIGGGGTEAFF. CDR3 nucleotide sequence: TGTGCCAGTATTATCGGGGGCGGGGGCACTGAAGCTTTCTTT. V and J are TRBV19 and TRBJ1-1, with a tentative D call TRBD1 (6 bases). CDR1 LNHDA and CDR2 SQIVND come from the germline V gene (reference sequence). This CDR3 has 14 amino acids. V was pared by 7 bases and J by 4 bases, with 16 bases between.

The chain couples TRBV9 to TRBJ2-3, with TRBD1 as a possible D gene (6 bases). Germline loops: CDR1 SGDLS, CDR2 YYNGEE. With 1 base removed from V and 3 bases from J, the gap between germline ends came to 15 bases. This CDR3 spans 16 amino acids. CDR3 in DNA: TGTGCCAGCAGCGTACAGTTGGGGGCCATAACAGATACGCAGTATTTT. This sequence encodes CASSVQLGAITDTQYF.

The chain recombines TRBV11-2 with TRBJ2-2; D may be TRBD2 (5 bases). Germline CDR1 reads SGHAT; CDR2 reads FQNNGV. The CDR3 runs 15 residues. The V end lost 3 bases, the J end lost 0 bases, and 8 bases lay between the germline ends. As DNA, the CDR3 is TGTGCCAGCAGCTTTGCGGGTACGAACACCGGGGAGCTGTTTTTT. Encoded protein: CASSFAGTNTGELFF.

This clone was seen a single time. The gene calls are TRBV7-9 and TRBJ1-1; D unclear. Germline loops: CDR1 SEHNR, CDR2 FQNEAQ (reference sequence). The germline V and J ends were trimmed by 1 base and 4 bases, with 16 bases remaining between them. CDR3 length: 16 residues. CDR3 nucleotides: TGTGCCAGCAGCTTAGACGGGCCTCAAAAGGGCACTGAAGCTTTCTTT. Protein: CASSLDGPQKGTEAFF.

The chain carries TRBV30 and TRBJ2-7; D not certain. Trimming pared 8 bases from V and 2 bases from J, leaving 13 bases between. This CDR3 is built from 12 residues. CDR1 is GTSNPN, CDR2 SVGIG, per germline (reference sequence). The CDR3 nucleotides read TGTGCCATGGTCCTGATCACCTACGAGCAGTACTTC. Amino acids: CAMVLITYEQYF.

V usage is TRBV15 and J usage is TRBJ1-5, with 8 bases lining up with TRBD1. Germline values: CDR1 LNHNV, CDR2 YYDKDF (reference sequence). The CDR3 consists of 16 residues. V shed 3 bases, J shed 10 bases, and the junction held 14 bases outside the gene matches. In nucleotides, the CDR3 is TGTGCCACCAGCAGGAGTGCTGACAGGGGACCTTATCCCCAGCATTTT. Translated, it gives CATSRSADRGPYPQHF.

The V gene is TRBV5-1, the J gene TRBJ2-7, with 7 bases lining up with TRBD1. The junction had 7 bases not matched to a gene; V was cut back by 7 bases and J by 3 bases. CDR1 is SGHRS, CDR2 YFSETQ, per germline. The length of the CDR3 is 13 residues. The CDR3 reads CASSGTESYEQYF. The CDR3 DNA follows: TGCGCCAGCTCCGGGACAGAGAGCTACGAGCAGTACTTC. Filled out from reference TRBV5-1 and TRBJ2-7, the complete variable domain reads KAGVTQTPRYLIKTRGQQVTLSCSPISGHRSVSWYQQTPGQGLQFLFEYFSETQRNKGNFPGRFSGRQFSNSRSEMNVSTLELGDSALYLCASSGTESYEQYFGPGTRLTVT.

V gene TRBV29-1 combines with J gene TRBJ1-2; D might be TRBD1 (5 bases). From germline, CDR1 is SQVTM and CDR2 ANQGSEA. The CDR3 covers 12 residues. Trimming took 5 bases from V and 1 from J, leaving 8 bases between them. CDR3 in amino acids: CSVLDSNYGYTF. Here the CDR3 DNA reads TGCAGCGTTCTCGACAGTAACTATGGCTACACCTTC.

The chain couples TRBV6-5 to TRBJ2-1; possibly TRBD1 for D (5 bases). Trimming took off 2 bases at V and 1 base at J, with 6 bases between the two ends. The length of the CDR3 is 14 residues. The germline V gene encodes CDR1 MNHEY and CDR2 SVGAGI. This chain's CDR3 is CASSYRQSYNEQFF. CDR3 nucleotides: TGTGCCAGCAGTTACCGACAGTCCTACAATGAGCAGTTCTTC.